Listed below are T cell receptor beta chains from one sample, sequenced in a study of cytomegalovirus exposure and HLA in healthy donors. TCRdb's table, derived via immunoSEQ multiplex PCR, lists solely in-frame clones and lacks some. The sample includes 130,000 or so clones, around 80% seen only once; the top ten take about 3.4%. Input material: PBMCs. All receptors derive from a man between 18 and 29 years old in good health and CMV-seropositive. Both conserved end residues are part of each CDR3. D genes are given only for firm matches. Size tells how often a clone was seen (once, few, many) or the class of an expanded clone, and some rows leave it out.

TRBJ2-4,TRBD1,-,TRBV7-4,CASSLAFHRGKNIQYF,TGTGCCAGCAGCTTAGCTTTCCACAGGGGCAAAAACATTCAGTACTTC
TRBJ2-7,TRBD2,-,TRBV30,CAWSELAGADEQYF,TGTGCCTGGAGCGAACTAGCGGGAGCAGACGAGCAGTACTTC
TRBJ2-2,-,-,TRBV6-6,CASSPLDGQPGELFF,TGTGCCAGCAGCCCCTTAGATGGACAACCCGGGGAGCTGTTTTTT
TRBJ2-3,TRBD2,-,TRBV28,CASTWGGDTQYF,TGTGCCAGCACCTGGGGGGGGGATACGCAGTATTTT
TRBJ1-4,-,-,TRBV5-1,CASSQGTTNEKLFF,TGCGCCAGCAGCCAGGGTACAACTAATGAAAAACTGTTTTTT
TRBJ1-4,-,-,TRBV5-1,CASRTDLNEKLFF,TGCGCCAGCAGGACAGACCTTAATGAAAAACTGTTTTTT
TRBJ2-7,-,-,TRBV5-6,CASSPLPEQQNF,TGTGCCAGCAGCCCCCTGCCGGAACAGCAGAACTTC
TRBJ2-1,TRBD2,-,TRBV6-1,CASRVTSGTYNEQFF,TGTGCCAGCAGAGTAACTAGCGGGACCTACAATGAGCAGTTCTTC
TRBJ1-5,TRBD1,-,TRBV6-1,CASSRDSSNQPQHF,TGTGCCAGCAGCCGGGACAGCTCCAATCAGCCCCAGCATTTT
TRBJ2-5,-,-,TRBV4-1,CASSQGSGSQETQYF,TGCGCCAGCAGCCAAGGGTCGGGTTCCCAAGAGACCCAGTACTTC
TRBJ2-3,-,few,TRBV6-5,CASSYRQGSDTQYF,TGTGCCAGCAGTTACAGGCAGGGATCGGATACGCAGTATTTT
TRBJ2-7,TRBD1,-,TRBV18,CASSPIGTGGVEQYF,TGTGCCAGCTCCCCCATCGGGACAGGGGGGGTTGAGCAGTACTTC
TRBJ1-1,-,-,TRBV2,CASGLGGNTEAFF,TGTGCCAGCGGGCTCGGGGGGAACACTGAAGCTTTCTTC
TRBJ1-3,-,-,TRBV9,CASSVGRRSSGNTIYF,TGTGCCAGCAGCGTAGGACGGCGGAGCTCTGGAAACACCATATATTTT
TRBJ1-1,-,-,TRBV11-1,CASSPHPTQTVLTEAFF,TGTGCCAGCAGTCCTCACCCAACACAGACAGTACTCACTGAAGCTTTCTTT
TRBJ2-7,TRBD1,-,TRBV25-1,CASSEGQTYEQYF,TGTGCCAGCAGTGAGGGACAGACCTACGAGCAGTACTTC
TRBJ1-4,-,once,TRBV7-9,CASSKGAGYAEKLFF,TGTGCCAGCAGCAAAGGGGCAGGGTACGCTGAAAAACTGTTTTTT
TRBJ2-3,-,-,TRBV29-1,CSVDRADTQYF,TGCAGCGTTGACAGGGCAGATACGCAGTATTTT
TRBJ2-1,TRBD2,-,TRBV28,CASSPYLAGGDNEQFF,TGTGCCAGCAGTCCATACCTAGCGGGGGGAGACAATGAGCAGTTCTTC
TRBJ1-5,TRBD1,-,TRBV2,CARSRTGMGNQPQHF,TGTGCCAGATCACGGACAGGGATGGGCAATCAGCCCCAGCATTTT
TRBJ2-7,-,few,TRBV27,CASRESTDSPYEQYF,TGTGCCAGCAGAGAGAGCACGGACAGTCCCTACGAGCAGTACTTC
TRBJ2-1,-,-,TRBV19,CASSTPQTSRYNEQFF,TGTGCCAGTAGTACGCCGCAAACTAGCAGATACAATGAGCAGTTCTTC
TRBJ2-1,TRBD1,once,TRBV28,CASRPTGTGGNEQFF,TGTGCCAGCAGACCCACCGGGACAGGGGGCAATGAGCAGTTCTTC
TRBJ1-1,-,-,TRBV5-1,CASSSGQRNMNTEAFF,TGCGCCAGCAGCTCAGGACAGCGGAACATGAACACTGAAGCTTTCTTT
TRBJ2-7,-,-,TRBV6-1,CKCGREDYEQYF,TGCAAGTGTGGTAGGGAGGACTACGAGCAGTACTTC
TRBJ2-5,-,-,TRBV7-9,CASTPAETQYF,TGTGCCAGCACCCCCGCGGAGACCCAGTACTTC
TRBJ2-7,TRBD2,-,TRBV15,CATSRASGSRYEQYF,TGTGCCACCAGTCGCGCTAGCGGGAGCAGATACGAGCAGTACTTC